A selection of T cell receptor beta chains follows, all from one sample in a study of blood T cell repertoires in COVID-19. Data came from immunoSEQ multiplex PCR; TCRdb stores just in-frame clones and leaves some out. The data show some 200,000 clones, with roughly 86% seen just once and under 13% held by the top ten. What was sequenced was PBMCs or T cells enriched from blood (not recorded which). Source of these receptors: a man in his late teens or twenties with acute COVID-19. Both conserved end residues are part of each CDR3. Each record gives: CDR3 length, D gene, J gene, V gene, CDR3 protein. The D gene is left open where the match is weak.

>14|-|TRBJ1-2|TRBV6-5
CASSYLGQGNGYTF
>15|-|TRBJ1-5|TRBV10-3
CAISESSRGDQPQHF
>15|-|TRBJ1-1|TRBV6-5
CASSPHSAGLAEAFF
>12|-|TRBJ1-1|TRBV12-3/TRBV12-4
CASSPGDPEAFF
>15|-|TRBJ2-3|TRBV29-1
CSVEWRGFSTDTQYF
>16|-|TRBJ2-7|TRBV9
CASSVRPGAPAYEQYF
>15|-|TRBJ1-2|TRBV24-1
CATSGRAGPDYGYTF
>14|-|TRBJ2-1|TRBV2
CASRPTAGDNEQFF
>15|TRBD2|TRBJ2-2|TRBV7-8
CASSLGGSGTGELFF
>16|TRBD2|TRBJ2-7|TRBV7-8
CASSRVAGGTMGEQYF
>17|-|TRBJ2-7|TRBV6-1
CASSDIGLSPHPYEQYF
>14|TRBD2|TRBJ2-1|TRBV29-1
CSVEEVGGPDEQFF
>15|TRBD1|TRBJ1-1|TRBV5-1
CASSAGQGGGTEAFF
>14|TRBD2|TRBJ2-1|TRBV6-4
CASLLAGGQDEQFF
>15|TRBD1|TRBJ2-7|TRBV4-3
CASSHSPGQAYEQYF
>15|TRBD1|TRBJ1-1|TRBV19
CASSSTGAANTEAFF
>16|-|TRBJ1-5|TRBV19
CASSIDFRAVNQPQHF
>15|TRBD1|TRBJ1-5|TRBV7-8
CASRLQGAGNQPQHF
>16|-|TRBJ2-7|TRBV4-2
CASSPSGPAGTNEQYF
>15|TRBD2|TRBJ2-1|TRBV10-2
CASSEGVAGDNEQFF
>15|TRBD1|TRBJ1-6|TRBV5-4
CASSLKTGIGSPLHF
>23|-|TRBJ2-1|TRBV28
CASSLRHRGWVSSSSSSYNEQFF
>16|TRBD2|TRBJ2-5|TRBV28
CASSMDTSGARETQYF
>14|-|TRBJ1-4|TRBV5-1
CASSIAGTNEKLFF
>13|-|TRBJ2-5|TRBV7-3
CASSPGAEETQYF
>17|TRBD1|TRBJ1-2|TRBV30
CAWYTGTGGGKGYGYTF
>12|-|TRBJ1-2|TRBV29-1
CSVGPENYGYTF
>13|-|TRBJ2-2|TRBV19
CASSITDGGELFF
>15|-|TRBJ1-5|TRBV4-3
CASSQWLGSNQPQHF
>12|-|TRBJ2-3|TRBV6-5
CASSLGPDTQYF
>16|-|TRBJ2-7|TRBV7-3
CASSFSCRTPTYEQYF
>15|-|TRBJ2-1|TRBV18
CASSPLSDRGNEQFF
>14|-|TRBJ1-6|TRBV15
CATSRARDYSPLHF
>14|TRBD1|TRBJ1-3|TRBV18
CASSPQGIGNTIYF
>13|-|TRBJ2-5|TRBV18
CASSPWAQRTQYF
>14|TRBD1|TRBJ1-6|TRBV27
CASSSRDSNSPLHF
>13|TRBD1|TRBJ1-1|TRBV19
CASKGAVNTEAFF
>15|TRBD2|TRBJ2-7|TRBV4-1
CASSQSSGSSYEQYF
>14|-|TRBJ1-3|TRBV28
CASRLESSGNTIYF
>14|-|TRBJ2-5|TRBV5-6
CASSLAGVVETQYF
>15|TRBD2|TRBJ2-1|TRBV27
CASSRSGTHYNEQFF
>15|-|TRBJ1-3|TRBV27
CASSPDRSSGNTIYF
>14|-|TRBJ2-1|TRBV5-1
CASSPHYLSHEQFF
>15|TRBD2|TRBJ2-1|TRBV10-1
CASSEGGSSYNEQFF
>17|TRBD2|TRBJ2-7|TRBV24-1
CATTGWWAGGTAYEQYF
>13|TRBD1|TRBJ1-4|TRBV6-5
CASSSTGEEKLFF
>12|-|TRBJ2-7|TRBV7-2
CASSSRPYEQYF
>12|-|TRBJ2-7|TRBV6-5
CATWSGSYEQYF
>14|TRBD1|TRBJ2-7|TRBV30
CAWTLPGQPYEQYF
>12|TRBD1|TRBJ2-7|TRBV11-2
CASSSRGYEQYF
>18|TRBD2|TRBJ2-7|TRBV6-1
CASSGDGSGSQFPYEQYF
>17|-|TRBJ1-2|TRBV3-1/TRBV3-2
CASSQDWQEESNYGYTF
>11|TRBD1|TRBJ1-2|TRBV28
CASSLGTGSYF
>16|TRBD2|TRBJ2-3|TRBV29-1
CSVEGAGEWGTDTQYF
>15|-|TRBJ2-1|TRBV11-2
CASSLSGGALHEQFF
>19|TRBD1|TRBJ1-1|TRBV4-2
CASSQEPGTEPQMNTEAFF